Listed below are T cell receptor beta chains from one sample, sequenced in a study of molecular identifiers for immune sequencing clone quantification. TCRdb ran MiXCR on the PCR reads and lists one entry per CDR3 protein. The sample holds 250,000 to 350,000 distinct CDR3 sequences, over 20% seen once. The sequenced material came from naive CD8+ T cells from blood, with Jurkat cell RNA spiked in. All receptors derive from a human donor in good health. Some libraries in this study had Jurkat cell RNA spiked in. Each CDR3 is given with its conserved first and last residue. The D gene is left open where the match is weak. A clone size is listed for some rows: how often the clone was seen (once, few, many), or a class if it is expanded.

>.|few|TRBJ1-1|TRBV12-3/TRBV12-4
CASSFVLGQPNTEAFF
TGTGCCAGCAGTTTTGTCTTAGGGCAGCCGAACACTGAAGCTTTCTTT
>TRBD2|many|TRBJ2-7|TRBV25-1
CASTSGRPDSYEQYF
TGTGCCAGCACTAGCGGGAGGCCTGACTCCTACGAGCAGTACTTC
>.|.|TRBJ1-1|TRBV7-2
CASSLAWGGGGLMEAFF
TGTGCCAGCAGCTTAGCGTGGGGGGGAGGGGGTTTGATGGAAGCTTTCTTT
>TRBD1|few|TRBJ2-3|TRBV7-9
CASSSRGYRGITSTDTQYF
TGTGCCAGCAGCTCGCGAGGATACAGGGGAATAACTAGCACAGATACGCAGTATTTT
>.|many|TRBJ1-6|TRBV19
CASSIRGINSPLHF
TGTGCCAGTAGTATTCGGGGTATTAATTCACCCCTCCACTTT
>TRBD2|.|TRBJ2-3|TRBV20-1
CSASGLAGGTSHDTQYF
TGCAGTGCTAGTGGGCTAGCGGGAGGTACCAGTCACGATACGCAGTATTTT
>.|many|TRBJ1-3|TRBV7-2
CASSLPGTGNTIYF
TGTGCCAGCAGCTTACCGGGAACTGGAAACACCATATATTTT
>TRBD1|many|TRBJ2-6|TRBV5-4
CASSSWDRGSGANVLTF
TGTGCCAGCAGCTCATGGGACAGGGGTTCTGGGGCCAACGTCCTGACTTTC
>.|few|TRBJ1-2|TRBV7-8
CASGAGQTSYGYTF
TGTGCCAGCGGCGCTGGACAGACTTCCTATGGCTACACCTTC
>.|.|TRBJ2-3|TRBV28
CASSLGIGGLGDTQYF
TGTGCCAGCAGTTTGGGGATAGGGGGATTAGGAGATACGCAGTATTTT
>.|many|TRBJ1-2|TRBV28
CASSLYENAGDSYGYTF
TGTGCCAGCAGTTTATATGAGAACGCGGGGGACTCCTATGGCTACACCTTC
>.|many|TRBJ1-5|TRBV6-1
CASSELQGPNQPQHF
TGTGCCAGCAGTGAATTACAGGGTCCCAATCAGCCCCAGCATTTT
>TRBD1|many|TRBJ2-5|TRBV2
CASSELGTGEETQYF
TGTGCCAGCAGTGAATTAGGGACAGGGGAAGAGACCCAGTACTTC
>.|many|TRBJ1-2|TRBV7-8
CASSLDEAGGYTF
TGTGCCAGCAGCTTAGACGAGGCGGGGGGCTACACCTTC
>.|.|TRBJ2-7|TRBV30
CAWSRVGLIYEQYF
TGTGCCTGGAGTAGAGTAGGGTTAATCTACGAGCAGTACTTC
>.|.|TRBJ2-5|TRBV6-5
CASSSGTTYGPETQYF
TGTGCCAGCAGCTCCGGGACAACTTACGGTCCAGAGACCCAGTACTTC
>.|.|TRBJ2-7|TRBV19
CASSLTDLYEQYF
TGTGCCAGTAGTCTCACAGACCTGTACGAGCAGTACTTC
>.|.|TRBJ2-1|TRBV12-3/TRBV12-4
CASSLGAGNDEQFF
TGTGCCAGCAGTTTAGGGGCAGGTAACGATGAGCAGTTCTTC
>.|few|TRBJ2-7|TRBV6-5
CASSPGTSVEQYF
TGTGCCAGCAGCCCTGGGACGTCGGTAGAGCAGTACTTC
>.|.|TRBJ2-3|TRBV2
CASSEALFPGVAHTDTQYF
TGTGCCAGCAGTGAAGCGCTTTTCCCGGGAGTCGCCCACACAGATACGCAGTATTTT
>TRBD1|many|TRBJ1-5|TRBV12-3/TRBV12-4
CASSHRGPQHF
TGTGCCAGCAGCCACAGGGGCCCCCAGCATTTT
>TRBD2|few|TRBJ2-3|TRBV20-1
CSASTFGLSAGGPAPDTQYF
TGCAGTGCTAGTACGTTCGGATTATCGGCGGGAGGGCCCGCCCCAGATACGCAGTATTTT
>.|few|TRBJ1-5|TRBV27
CASSLFRNQPQHF
TGTGCCAGCAGTTTATTCAGAAATCAGCCCCAGCATTTT
>.|many|TRBJ1-1|TRBV11-2
CASTLEGFTEAFF
TGTGCCAGCACCCTGGAAGGGTTTACTGAAGCTTTCTTT
>.|.|TRBJ2-5|TRBV30
CAWSADFGQETQYF
TGTGCCTGGAGTGCAGACTTTGGGCAAGAGACCCAGTACTTC
>.|.|TRBJ2-7|TRBV6-6
CASSSVLEQYF
TGTGCCAGCAGTTCGGTCCTCGAGCAGTACTTC
>.|.|TRBJ2-1|TRBV6-5
CASSWPGSSYNEQFF
TGTGCCAGCAGTTGGCCAGGAAGCTCCTACAATGAGCAGTTCTTC
>TRBD2|many|TRBJ2-5|TRBV5-4
CASSSLAGGPQETQYF
TGTGCCAGCAGTAGTCTAGCGGGGGGGCCCCAAGAGACCCAGTACTTC
>.|many|TRBJ1-5|TRBV27
CASSPRGYNQPQHF
TGTGCCAGCAGTCCACGGGGGTACAATCAGCCCCAGCATTTT